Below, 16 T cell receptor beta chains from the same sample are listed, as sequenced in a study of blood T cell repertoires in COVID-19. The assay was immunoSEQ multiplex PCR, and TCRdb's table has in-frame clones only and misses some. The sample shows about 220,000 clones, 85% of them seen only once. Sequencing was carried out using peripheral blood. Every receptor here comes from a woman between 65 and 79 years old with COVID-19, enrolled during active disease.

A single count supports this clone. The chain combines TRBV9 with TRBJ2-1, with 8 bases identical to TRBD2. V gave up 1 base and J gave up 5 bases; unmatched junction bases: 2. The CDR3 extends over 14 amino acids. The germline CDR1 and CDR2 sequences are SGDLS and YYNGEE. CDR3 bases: TGTGCCAGCAGCGTACTAGCGGGTGACAATGAGCAGTTCTTC. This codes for CASSVLAGDNEQFF.

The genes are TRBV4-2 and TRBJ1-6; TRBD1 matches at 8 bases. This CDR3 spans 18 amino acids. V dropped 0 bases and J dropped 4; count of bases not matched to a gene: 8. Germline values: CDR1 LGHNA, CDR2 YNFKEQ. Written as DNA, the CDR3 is TGTGCCAGCAGCCAAGATTATCAGGGGGCCACGTATAATTCACCCCTCCACTTT. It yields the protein CASSQDYQGATYNSPLHF.

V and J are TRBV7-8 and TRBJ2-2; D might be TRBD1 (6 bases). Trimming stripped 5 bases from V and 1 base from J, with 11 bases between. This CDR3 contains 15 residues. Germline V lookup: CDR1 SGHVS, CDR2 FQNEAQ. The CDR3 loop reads CASSGRTENTGELFF. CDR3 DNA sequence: TGTGCCAGCAGCGGCCGGACAGAGAACACCGGGGAGCTGTTTTTT.

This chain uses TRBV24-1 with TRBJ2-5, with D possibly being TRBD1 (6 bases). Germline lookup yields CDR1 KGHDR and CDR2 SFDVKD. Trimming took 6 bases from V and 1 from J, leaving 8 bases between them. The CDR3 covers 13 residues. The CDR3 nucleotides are TGTGCCACCAGTTCAGGGGCCCAAGAGACCCAGTACTTC. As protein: CATSSGAQETQYF.

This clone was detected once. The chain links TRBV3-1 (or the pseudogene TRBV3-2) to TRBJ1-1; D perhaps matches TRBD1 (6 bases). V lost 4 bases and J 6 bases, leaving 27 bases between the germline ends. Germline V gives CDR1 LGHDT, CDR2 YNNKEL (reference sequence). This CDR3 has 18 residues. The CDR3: CASSLRGVRVARGAEAFF. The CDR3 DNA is TGTGCCAGCAGCCTCAGGGGAGTTAGGGTCGCCCGGGGCGCTGAAGCTTTCTTT.

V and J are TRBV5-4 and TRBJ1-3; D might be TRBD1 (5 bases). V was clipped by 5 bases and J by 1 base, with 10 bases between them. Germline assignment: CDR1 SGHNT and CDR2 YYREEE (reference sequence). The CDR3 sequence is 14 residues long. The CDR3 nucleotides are TGTGCCAGCAGAGACCAGGGTTCTGGAAACACCATATATTTT. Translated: CASRDQGSGNTIYF.

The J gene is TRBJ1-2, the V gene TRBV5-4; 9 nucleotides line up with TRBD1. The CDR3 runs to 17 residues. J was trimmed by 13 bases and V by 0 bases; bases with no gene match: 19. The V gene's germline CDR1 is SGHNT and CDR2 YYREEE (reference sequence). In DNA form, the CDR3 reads TGTGCCAGCAGCTTGGGGGGACAGGGCTACGGGTCTCCCCTTAGCACCTTC. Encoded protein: CASSLGGQGYGSPLSTF.

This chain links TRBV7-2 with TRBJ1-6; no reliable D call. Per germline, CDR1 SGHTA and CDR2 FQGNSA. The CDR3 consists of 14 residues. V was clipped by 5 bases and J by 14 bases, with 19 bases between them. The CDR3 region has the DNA TGTGCCAGCAGCATGGGGAGCCGCTTCGCGGCCCTCCACTTT. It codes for CASSMGSRFAALHF.

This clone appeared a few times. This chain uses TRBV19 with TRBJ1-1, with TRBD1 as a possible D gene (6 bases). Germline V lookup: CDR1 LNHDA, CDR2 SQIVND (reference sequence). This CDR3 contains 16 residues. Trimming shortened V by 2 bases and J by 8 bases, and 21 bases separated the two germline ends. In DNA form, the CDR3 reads TGTGCCAGTAGTATATCCCTCCGGCAGGGGATAGGAGAAGCTTTCTTT. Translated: CASSISLRQGIGEAFF.

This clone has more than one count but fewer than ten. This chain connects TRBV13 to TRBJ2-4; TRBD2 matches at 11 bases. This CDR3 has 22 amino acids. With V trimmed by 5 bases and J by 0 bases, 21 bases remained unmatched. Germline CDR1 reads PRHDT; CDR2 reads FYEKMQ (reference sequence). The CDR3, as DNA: TGTGCCAGCAGCCTCCGCGGGGCTAGCGGGGGGCCGGATGTTCTAGCCAAAAACATTCAGTACTTC. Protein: CASSLRGASGGPDVLAKNIQYF.

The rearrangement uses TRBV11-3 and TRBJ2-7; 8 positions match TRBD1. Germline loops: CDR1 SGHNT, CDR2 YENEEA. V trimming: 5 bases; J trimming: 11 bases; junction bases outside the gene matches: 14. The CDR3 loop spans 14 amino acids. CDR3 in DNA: TGTGCCAGCAGCCTTGACAGGGGAGTAGGTGTCGAGTACTTC. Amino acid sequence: CASSLDRGVGVEYF.

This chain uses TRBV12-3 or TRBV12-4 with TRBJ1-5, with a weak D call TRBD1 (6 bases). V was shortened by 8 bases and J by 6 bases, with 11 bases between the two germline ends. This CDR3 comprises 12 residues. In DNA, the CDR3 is TGTGCCAGCCACAGGGTGGGTCAGCCCCAGCATTTT. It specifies CASHRVGQPQHF.

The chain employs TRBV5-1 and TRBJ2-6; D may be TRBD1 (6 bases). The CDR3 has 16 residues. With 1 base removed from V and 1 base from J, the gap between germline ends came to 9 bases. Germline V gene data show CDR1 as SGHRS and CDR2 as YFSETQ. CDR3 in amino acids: CASSLTTGSGANVLTF. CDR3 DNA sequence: TGCGCCAGCAGCTTGACTACAGGGTCTGGGGCCAACGTCCTGACTTTC.

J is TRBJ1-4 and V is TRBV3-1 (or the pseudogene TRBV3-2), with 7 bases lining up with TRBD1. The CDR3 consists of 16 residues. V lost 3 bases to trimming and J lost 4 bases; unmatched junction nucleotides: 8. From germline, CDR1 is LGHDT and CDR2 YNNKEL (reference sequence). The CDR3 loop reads CASSHPGGGGNEKLFF. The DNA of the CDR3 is TGTGCCAGCAGCCACCCGGGAGGGGGCGGTAATGAAAAACTGTTTTTT.

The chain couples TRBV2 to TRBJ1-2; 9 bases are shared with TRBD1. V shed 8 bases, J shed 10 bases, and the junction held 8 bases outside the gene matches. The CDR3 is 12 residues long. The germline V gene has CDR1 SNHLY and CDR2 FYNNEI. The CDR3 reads CASLPGQGYYTF. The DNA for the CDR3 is TGTGCCAGCCTGCCAGGACAGGGGTACTACACCTTC.

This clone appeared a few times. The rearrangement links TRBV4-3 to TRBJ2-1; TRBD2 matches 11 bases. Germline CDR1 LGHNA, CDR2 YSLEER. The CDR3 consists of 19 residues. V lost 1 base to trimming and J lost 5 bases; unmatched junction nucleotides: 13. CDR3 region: CASSQGILIAGGPDNEQFF. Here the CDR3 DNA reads TGCGCCAGCAGCCAAGGCATCCTCATAGCGGGAGGGCCGGACAATGAGCAGTTCTTC.